Shown below are 29 T cell receptor beta chains from a single sample sequenced in a study of cytomegalovirus exposure and HLA in healthy donors. A multiplex PCR was run with 60 Vbeta primers and 13 Jbeta primers. Method: immunoSEQ multiplex PCR; TCRdb's copy keeps in-frame clones and lacks some. Its table records 75,000 to 90,000 clones. Specimen: PBMCs. These receptor sequences come from a woman aged 55-69 years in good health and CMV-seronegative.

The CDR3 sequence is CASSGLAGVYEQFF. The CDR3 DNA reads TGTGCCAGCAGTGGACTAGCGGGAGTGTATGAGCAGTTCTTC. The V gene is TRBV2, the J gene TRBJ2-1; 12 nucleotides match TRBD2. This CDR3 has 14 amino acids. With V trimmed by 4 bases and J by 8 bases, 3 bases remained unmatched. From germline, CDR1 is SNHLY and CDR2 FYNNEI.

This sequence joins TRBV29-1 and TRBJ1-1; D is perhaps TRBD1 (6 bases). V lost 3 bases and J 4 bases, leaving 12 bases between the germline ends. Germline CDR1 is SQVTM and CDR2 is ANQGSEA. The CDR3 is 13 amino acids. This CDR3 is CSVDPRGPTEAFF. CDR3 coding DNA: TGCAGCGTTGACCCCAGGGGACCCACTGAAGCTTTCTTT.

The genes are TRBV11-2 and TRBJ2-7; TRBD1 might be the D (6 bases). The CDR3 has 14 residues. Germline V gene data show CDR1 as SGHAT and CDR2 as FQNNGV. Trimming took 3 bases from V and 3 from J, leaving 12 bases between them. CDR3 residues: CASSFRTDYYEQYF. As DNA, the CDR3 is TGTGCCAGCAGCTTTCGGACAGACTACTACGAGCAGTACTTC.

V gene TRBV28 combines with J gene TRBJ2-7; TRBD2 aligns across 7 bases. V lost 1 base and J lost 1; bases outside the gene matches: 7. The germline CDR1 and CDR2 sequences are MDHEN and SYDVKM. The CDR3 has 16 residues. The CDR3 sequence is CASSLSGGAPSYEQYF. For the CDR3, the DNA is TGTGCCAGCAGTTTATCGGGGGGAGCTCCGTCCTACGAGCAGTACTTC.

This chain connects TRBV29-1 to TRBJ1-2; D is unresolved. In germline, CDR1 is SQVTM, CDR2 ANQGSEA. Deletions cut 4 bases from V and 4 bases from J, with 28 bases between. CDR3 length: 18 amino acids. The CDR3 DNA is TGCAGCGTTGGCCCCCCTCGCAGCCCAGCCCCACACAGCTATGGCTACACCTTC. The encoded protein is CSVGPPRSPAPHSYGYTF.

V and J are TRBV28 and TRBJ2-3, with D tentatively TRBD2 (7 bases). The CDR3 extends over 15 amino acids. Germline V lookup: CDR1 MDHEN, CDR2 SYDVKM. Trimming cost V 5 bases and J 2 bases, with 14 bases left between them. CDR3 loop: CASSGGASNTDTQYF. Written as DNA, the CDR3 is TGTGCCAGCAGTGGGGGGGCTAGCAACACAGATACGCAGTATTTT.

This chain connects TRBV7-9 to TRBJ2-7; TRBD1 aligns across 7 bases. V shed 2 bases and J 2 bases; nucleotides not matched to a gene: 3. CDR3 length: 14 amino acids. Per germline, CDR1 SEHNR and CDR2 FQNEAQ (reference sequence). CDR3 region: CASSLRGGPYEQYF. Written as DNA, the CDR3 is TGTGCCAGCAGCTTACGAGGGGGCCCCTACGAGCAGTACTTC.

The V and J genes are TRBV7-2 and TRBJ2-7; D is undetermined. Looked up from germline, CDR1 is SGHTA and CDR2 is FQGNSA. The CDR3 extends over 12 amino acids. Between the trimmed V and J ends, which lost 5 bases and 3 bases, there was a span of 8 bases. The CDR3 here is CASSPFGYEQYF. In DNA form, the CDR3 reads TGTGCCAGCAGCCCGTTCGGCTACGAGCAGTACTTC. Combining the CDR3 with reference TRBV7-2 and TRBJ2-7 gives the whole variable domain GAGVSQSPSNKVTEKGKDVELRCDPISGHTALYWYRQSLGQGLEFLIYFQGNSAPDKSGLPSDRFSAERTGGSVSTLTIQRTQQEDSAVYLCASSPFGYEQYFGPGTRLTVT.

A note on this clone: Its ends do not fully match the called genes, so a read error is possible. This chain links TRBV10-1 with TRBJ2-2; D possibly corresponds to TRBD1 (6 bases). CDR1 and CDR2 from the germline V gene are WNHNN and SYGVQD (reference sequence). The CDR3 loop spans 14 amino acids. The CDR3 protein is CASGDGQPTGELFF. In DNA form, the CDR3 reads TGCGCCAGCGGTGATGGACAGCCGACCGGGGAGCTGTTTTTT.

V gene TRBV28 combines with J gene TRBJ2-2, with 11 bases lining up with TRBD2. CDR3 size: 16 residues. CDR1 and CDR2 (germline): MDHEN, SYDVKM. With 5 bases clipped from V and 6 bases from J, the junction kept 8 bases outside the gene matches. CDR3 sequence reads: CASSLPGLAVSGELFF. In DNA form, the CDR3 reads TGTGCCAGCAGTCTACCGGGACTAGCGGTTTCCGGGGAGCTGTTTTTT.

The V call is TRBV6-6, the J call TRBJ2-7; 7 bases align to TRBD1. Losses at the gene ends were 7 bases for V and 0 bases for J; bases not matched to a gene: 6. The CDR3 loop spans 14 amino acids. The germline V gene encodes CDR1 MNHNY and CDR2 SVGAGI (reference sequence). In DNA, the CDR3 is TGTGCCAGCACCCTGGACAGGAGCTCCTACGAGCAGTACTTC. Translation: CASTLDRSSYEQYF.

The gene calls are TRBV9 and TRBJ2-2; 8 bases are shared with TRBD2. This CDR3 spans 16 amino acids. V lost 0 bases to trimming and J lost 0 bases; unmatched junction nucleotides: 1. Looked up from germline, CDR1 is SGDLS and CDR2 is YYNGEE. Here the CDR3 reads CASSVVSGTNTGELFF. The CDR3 nucleotides read TGTGCCAGCAGCGTAGTTAGCGGGACGAACACCGGGGAGCTGTTTTTT. Combining the CDR3 with reference TRBV9 and TRBJ2-2 gives the whole variable domain DSGVTQTPKHLITATGQRVTLRCSPRSGDLSVYWYQQSLDQGLQFLIQYYNGEERAKGNILERFSAQQFPDLHSELNLSSLELGDSALYFCASSVVSGTNTGELFFGEGSRLTVL.

This chain joins TRBV12-2 and TRBJ2-3; TRBD2 was called by the table and not checked on the DNA. TRBV12-2 is recorded as a pseudogene. There are 14 residues in the CDR3. The CDR3 loop is CASRLGLFTDTQYF. DNA of the CDR3: TGTGCAAGTCGCTTAGGACTATTCACAGATACGCAGTATTTT.

The V gene is TRBV9, the J gene TRBJ2-2; 9 bases are shared with TRBD2. The CDR3 covers 16 residues. Germline trimming cut 4 bases from V and 6 bases from J; bases unmatched to any gene: 10. Per the germline V gene, CDR1 is SGDLS and CDR2 is YYNGEE. DNA for the CDR3: TGTGCCAGCAGCCGACCGGGGGTAGCGGGAGCCGGGGAGCTGTTTTTT. Its protein is CASSRPGVAGAGELFF.

J is TRBJ2-1 and V is TRBV2; 9 nucleotides line up with TRBD2. Losses at the gene ends were 4 bases for V and 5 bases for J; bases not matched to a gene: 9. CDR1 is SNHLY, CDR2 FYNNEI, per germline. The CDR3 contains 16 residues. Here the CDR3 DNA reads TGTGCCAGCAGTGCTTGGGCTAGCGGGAACCACAATGAGCAGTTCTTC. Translated, it gives CASSAWASGNHNEQFF.

This chain links TRBV25-1 with TRBJ2-2; D not certain. Trimming stripped 4 bases from V and 6 bases from J, with 6 bases between. The CDR3 length is 12 residues. The germline CDR1 and CDR2 sequences are MGHDK and SYGVNS. The DNA of the CDR3 is TGTGCCAGCAGTGGGCTTCCCGGGGAGCTGTTTTTT. Protein sequence: CASSGLPGELFF.

CDR3 coding DNA: TGTGCCAGCAGTTCCGCAGGAGGAGACTATGGCTACACCTTC. Amino acids: CASSSAGGDYGYTF. The chain uses TRBV6-5 and TRBJ1-2; D is unclear. The CDR3 runs 14 residues. Germline CDR1 MNHEY, CDR2 SVGAGI. V gave up 4 bases and J gave up 3 bases, with 12 bases separating them.

CDR3 in amino acids: CASSTGGGASNYGYTF. In nucleotides, the CDR3 is TGTGCCAGTAGTACCGGCGGCGGGGCCAGCAACTATGGCTACACCTTC. This chain uses TRBV19 with TRBJ1-2, with D perhaps matching TRBD1 (5 bases). Germline-derived CDR1 and CDR2 are LNHDA and SQIVND (reference sequence). CDR3 length: 16 amino acids. Trimming stripped 4 bases from V and 2 bases from J, with 17 bases between.

The V gene is TRBV7-3, the J gene TRBJ2-1; 8 bases line up with TRBD2. The CDR3 extends over 16 amino acids. Germline trimming cut 5 bases from V and 7 bases from J; bases unmatched to any gene: 13. Germline CDR1 SGHTA, CDR2 FQGTGA. Written as DNA, the CDR3 is TGTGCCAGCAGCCCGACGGGGGGCGGGAGGAGGAATGAGCAGTTCTTC. Amino acid sequence: CASSPTGGGRRNEQFF.

The V and J genes are TRBV29-1 and TRBJ1-1, with D perhaps TRBD1 (6 bases). V was cut by 4 bases and J by 3 bases, with 9 bases left in between. Germline V gene sequence: CDR1 SQVTM, CDR2 ANQGSEA. This CDR3 contains 12 residues. For the CDR3, the DNA is TGCAGCGTTGGGGGGCAGTACACTGAAGCTTTCTTT. This gives the protein CSVGGQYTEAFF.

The chain carries TRBV11-2 and TRBJ2-1; maybe TRBD2 (5 bases). The CDR3 contains 16 residues. CDR1 is SGHAT, CDR2 FQNNGV, per germline. V was pared by 2 bases and J by 0 bases, with 11 bases between. The CDR3 region is CASSLILTSSYNEQFF. The CDR3 DNA reads TGTGCCAGCAGCTTAATTTTAACTAGCTCCTACAATGAGCAGTTCTTC.

This sequence joins TRBV25-1 and TRBJ2-7, with D perhaps matching TRBD1 (5 bases). V lost 4 bases and J 6 bases, leaving 22 bases between the germline ends. The CDR3 has 16 amino acids. CDR1 and CDR2 (germline): MGHDK, SYGVNS. CDR3 loop: CASSGTPSGKNGEQYF. CDR3 sequence (DNA): TGTGCCAGCAGTGGAACCCCCTCAGGGAAGAACGGCGAGCAGTACTTC.

The chain carries TRBV25-1 and TRBJ1-1; TRBD1 is a possible D gene (5 bases). V lost 5 bases and J lost 4, with 17 bases in between. From germline, CDR1 is MGHDK and CDR2 SYGVNS. The length of the CDR3 is 15 residues. CDR3 protein: CASSKVDQGATEAFF. The CDR3 nucleotides are TGTGCCAGCAGTAAAGTCGATCAAGGGGCCACTGAAGCTTTCTTT. Drawing the rest from reference TRBV25-1 and TRBJ1-1, the complete variable domain is EADIYQTPRYLVIGTGKKITLECSQTMGHDKMYWYQQDPGMELHLIHYSYGVNSTEKGDLSSESTVSRIRTEHFPLTLESARPSHTSQYLCASSKVDQGATEAFFGQGTRLTVV.

The gene calls are TRBV7-2 and TRBJ1-5; D call uncertain. Germline V gene lookup returns CDR1 SGHTA and CDR2 FQGNSA. V shed 5 bases and J shed 7 bases, with 18 bases lying between them. The CDR3 has 15 amino acids. The CDR3 nucleotides are TGTGCCAGCAGCCCTACCCGTGGAGGTAGCCAGCCCCAGCATTTT. Its translation is CASSPTRGGSQPQHF. Full variable domain (missing parts from reference TRBV7-2 and TRBJ1-5): GAGVSQSPSNKVTEKGKDVELRCDPISGHTALYWYRQSLGQGLEFLIYFQGNSAPDKSGLPSDRFSAERTGGSVSTLTIQRTQQEDSAVYLCASSPTRGGSQPQHFGDGTRLSIL.

This sequence joins TRBV6-5 and TRBJ1-1; D is possibly TRBD1 (5 bases). Germline CDR1 and CDR2: MNHEY and SVGAGI. Trimming took 7 bases from V and 0 from J, leaving 9 bases between them. CDR3 length: 13 amino acids. CDR3 in amino acids: CASTRQLNTEAFF. CDR3 sequence (DNA): TGTGCCAGCACCAGACAGCTGAACACTGAAGCTTTCTTT.

The chain is built from TRBV28 and TRBJ2-1; 9 bases map to TRBD1. The CDR3 runs to 15 residues. The trim removed 6 bases at V and 3 bases at J, leaving 6 bases unmatched. Germline V gene lookup returns CDR1 MDHEN and CDR2 SYDVKM. The CDR3 nucleotides are TGTGCCAGCAGCCCCGGGACAGGGAACTACAATGAGCAGTTCTTC. Translation: CASSPGTGNYNEQFF.

The chain uses TRBV28 and TRBJ1-2, with TRBD1 identical over 8 bases. The CDR3 is 15 amino acids. J lost 4 bases, V lost 2 bases, and 6 bases had no gene match. Germline CDR1 is MDHEN and CDR2 is SYDVKM. The CDR3 spells CASSLRDRRVYGYTF. The CDR3 DNA sequence: TGTGCCAGCAGTTTAAGGGACAGGAGGGTCTATGGCTACACCTTC.

The genes are TRBV7-2 and TRBJ1-2; D perhaps matches TRBD1 (5 bases). This CDR3 has 12 residues. Trimming took 4 bases from V and 7 from J, leaving 10 bases between them. Germline V CDR1 and CDR2: SGHTA, FQGNSA. CDR3 region: CASSSRQGGYTF. For the CDR3, the DNA is TGTGCCAGCAGCTCCCGGCAGGGTGGCTACACCTTC.

The V and J genes are TRBV5-6 and TRBJ2-7, with D tentatively TRBD2 (7 bases). Germline CDR1 is SGHDT and CDR2 is YYEEEE. V was pared by 2 bases and J by 6 bases, with 12 bases between. This CDR3 region has 13 residues. CDR3 DNA: TGTGCCAGCAGCTTCGGGGGAGGGGGCGAGCAGTACTTC. It encodes CASSFGGGGEQYF.